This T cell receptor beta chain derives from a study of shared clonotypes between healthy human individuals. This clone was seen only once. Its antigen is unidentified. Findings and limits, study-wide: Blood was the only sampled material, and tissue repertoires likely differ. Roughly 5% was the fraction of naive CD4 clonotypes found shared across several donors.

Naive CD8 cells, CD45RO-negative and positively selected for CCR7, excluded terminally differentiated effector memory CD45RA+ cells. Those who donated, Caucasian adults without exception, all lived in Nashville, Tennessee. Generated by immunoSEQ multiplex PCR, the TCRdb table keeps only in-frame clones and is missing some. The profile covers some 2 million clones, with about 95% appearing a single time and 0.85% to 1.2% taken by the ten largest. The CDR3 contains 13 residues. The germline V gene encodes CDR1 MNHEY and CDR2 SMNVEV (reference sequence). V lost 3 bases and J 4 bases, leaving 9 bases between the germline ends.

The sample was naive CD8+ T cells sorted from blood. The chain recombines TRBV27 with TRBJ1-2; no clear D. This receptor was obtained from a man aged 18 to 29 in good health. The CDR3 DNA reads TGTGCCAGCAGTTTGGAGGCAGGCTATGGCTACACCTTC. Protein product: CASSLEAGYGYTF.